A few counts support the clone carrying this T cell receptor beta chain. This CDR3 contains 16 residues. CDR1 SGHTA and CDR2 FQGNSA come from the germline V gene. Unmatched junction bases numbered 12, after V lost 4 bases and J lost 6 bases. This sample was included in a study of Graves' ophthalmopathy and Graves' hyperthyroidism. Study information: Stable hyperthyroidism referred to disease that showed no ophthalmopathy within 18 months of follow-up.

TCR beta CDR3 amplification used RNA transcripts. RT-PCR with HTBI primers came first, then second-round multiplex PCR. TCRdb ran MiXCR on the multiplex PCR reads and lists one entry per CDR3 protein. The repertoire consists of around 1.1 million distinct CDR3 sequences, with 35% to 40% occurring once and the leading ten covering around 10%. It was on clinical symptoms, serum thyroxine, TRAb, thyroid ultrasound and orbital computed tomography that diagnosis relied. Sequences were obtained from peripheral blood or thyroid tissue (not recorded which). The J gene is TRBJ1-2, the V gene TRBV7-2; 9 bases are a match to TRBD1. The clonotype was recovered from an adult man with Graves' hyperthyroidism. CDR3 DNA sequence: TGTGCCAGCAGCTCCGCACACCGGGACAGGGCTAATGGCTACACCTTC. Translation: CASSSAHRDRANGYTF.